Described below is a single T cell receptor beta chain sequence and its context. Its cognate antigen is unknown. This CDR3 spans 19 amino acids. Germline CDR1 reads MGHRA; CDR2 reads YSYEKL. J was trimmed by 1 base and V by 4 bases; bases with no gene match: 10. These data come from a study of cytomegalovirus exposure and HLA in healthy donors. Findings and caveats of the study: Only CMV serostatus was available as immune exposure information. Some V segments, TRBV6-2 and TRBV6-3 among them, were indistinguishable and were therefore excluded.

PCR involved 60 Vbeta and 13 Jbeta primers. Clones were read by immunoSEQ multiplex PCR, and TCRdb kept only the in-frame ones, dropping some. The repertoire table contains fewer than 85,000 clones. This sequence originates from a woman aged 40 to 55 in good health and CMV-seropositive. Sample: PBMCs. The chain combines TRBV4-1 with TRBJ2-4, with TRBD2 matching 13 bases. As DNA, the CDR3 is TGCGCCAGCAGCCTGACTAGCGGGAGGACAACGGGGGCCAAAAACATTCAGTACTTC. Its protein is CASSLTSGRTTGAKNIQYF.